The 16 T cell receptor beta chains listed next were all sequenced from one sample in a study of PD-1 and CTLA-4 blockade in melanoma. Measured with immunoSEQ multiplex PCR; TCRdb has only the in-frame clones, and not every one. The table shows about 32,000 clones, with roughly nine tenths occurring only once. The sample in question was CD8+ T cells from peripheral blood, obtained from a patient given anti-PD-1 treatment. The origin of the receptors is a human donor with melanoma.

This rearrangement joins TRBV7-9 to TRBJ1-2; 9 bases match TRBD1. Germline-derived CDR1 and CDR2 are SEHNR and FQNEAQ (reference sequence). With V trimmed by 1 base and J by 8 bases, 8 bases remained unmatched. This CDR3 spans 15 amino acids. CDR3 in amino acids: CASSLVTGGAYGYTF. In DNA form, the CDR3 reads TGTGCCAGCAGCTTAGTTACAGGGGGCGCGTACGGCTACACCTTC. The complete variable domain, with remaining parts taken from reference TRBV7-9 and TRBJ1-2, reads DTGVSQNPRHKITKRGQNVTFRCDPISEHNRLYWYRQTLGQGPEFLTYFQNEAQLEKSRLLSDRFSAERPKGSFSTLEIQRTEQGDSAMYLCASSLVTGGAYGYTFGSGTRLTVV.

The rearrangement uses TRBV12-3 or TRBV12-4 and TRBJ2-7; D not resolved. The V and J ends lost 4 bases and 0 bases respectively, with 4 bases between them. This CDR3 has 12 residues. For the CDR3, the DNA is TGTGCCAGCAGTTCGAGCTCCTACGAGCAGTACTTC. It specifies CASSSSSYEQYF.

The J gene is TRBJ2-1, the V gene TRBV9; 8 nucleotides agree with TRBD2. CDR3 size: 12 residues. The trim removed 3 bases at V and 8 bases at J, leaving 1 base unmatched. The V gene's germline CDR1 is SGDLS and CDR2 YYNGEE. CDR3 region: CASSARGDEQFF. The CDR3 coding sequence is TGTGCCAGCAGCGCGCGGGGGGATGAGCAGTTCTTC.

The chain couples TRBV5-1 to TRBJ1-5, with 9 bases identical to TRBD1. V lost 4 bases, J lost 7 bases, and 12 bases stayed unmatched. Germline CDR1 SGHRS, CDR2 YFSETQ. This CDR3 contains 16 residues. The CDR3 nucleotides read TGCGCCAGCAGCAAATCACCCGGACAGGGGACGCAGCCCCAGCATTTT. Protein product: CASSKSPGQGTQPQHF. The full variable domain, with the rest looked up from reference TRBV5-1 and TRBJ1-5, is KAGVTQTPRYLIKTRGQQVTLSCSPISGHRSVSWYQQTPGQGLQFLFEYFSETQRNKGNFPGRFSGRQFSNSRSEMNVSTLELGDSALYLCASSKSPGQGTQPQHFGDGTRLSIL.

This clone qualifies as medium-sized (0.01 to 0.1%). This chain connects TRBV11-1 to TRBJ1-1; TRBD1 agrees at 8 bases. V trimming: 4 bases; J trimming: 1 base; junction bases outside the gene matches: 2. Germline V CDR1 and CDR2: SGHAT, FQDESV (reference sequence). The CDR3 is made up of 14 amino acids. As DNA, the CDR3 is TGTGCCAGCAGCTATGGACAGGGGAACACTGAAGCTTTCTTT. This sequence encodes CASSYGQGNTEAFF.

This clone was detected once. The chain couples TRBV7-2 to TRBJ2-3, with a tentative D call TRBD2 (7 bases). This CDR3 contains 13 residues. Trimming removed 9 bases at V and 4 bases at J, with 14 bases between. The germline V gene encodes CDR1 SGHTA and CDR2 FQGNSA. CDR3 loop: CASEGGASDTQYF. In nucleotides, the CDR3 is TGTGCCAGTGAGGGGGGGGCCTCAGATACGCAGTATTTT.

The V call is TRBV11-2, the J call TRBJ2-7; possibly TRBD2 for D (5 bases). The CDR3 is 15 amino acids. V lost 1 base and J lost 3, with 13 bases in between. Germline V gene lookup returns CDR1 SGHAT and CDR2 FQNNGV. The chain's CDR3 is CASSLGGSSGYEQYF. The CDR3 bases are TGTGCCAGCAGCTTAGGAGGGAGTTCGGGCTACGAGCAGTACTTC. Complete variable domain (other parts from reference TRBV11-2 and TRBJ2-7): EAGVAQSPRYKIIEKRQSVAFWCNPISGHATLYWYQQILGQGPKLLIQFQNNGVVDDSQLPKDRFSAERLKGVDSTLKIQPAKLEDSAVYLCASSLGGSSGYEQYFGPGTRLTVT.

This chain uses TRBV7-9 with TRBJ2-3, with TRBD2 identical over 8 bases. This CDR3 has 15 residues. Germline V gives CDR1 SEHNR, CDR2 FQNEAQ (reference sequence). V gave up 5 bases and J gave up 2 bases; unmatched junction bases: 6. The CDR3 protein is CASSHAGGTTDTQYF. CDR3 nucleotide sequence: TGTGCCAGCAGCCACGCGGGGGGCACCACAGATACGCAGTATTTT.

Remarks on this clone: This same CDR3 is encoded by further DNA sequences in the sample. The chain is built from TRBV27 and TRBJ2-7; D is ambiguous. There are 11 residues in the CDR3. V lost 4 bases, J lost 0 bases, and 1 base lay in between. The germline V gene encodes CDR1 MNHEY and CDR2 SMNVEV (reference sequence). DNA of the CDR3: TGTGCCAGCAGTTCCTCCTACGAGCAGTACTTC. It yields the protein CASSSSYEQYF.

The chain carries TRBV3-1 (or the pseudogene TRBV3-2) and TRBJ2-2; D might be TRBD1 (5 bases). The CDR3 loop spans 15 amino acids. Trimming left V 2 bases short and J 4 bases short, with 11 bases between. The germline V gene encodes CDR1 LGHDT and CDR2 YNNKEL (reference sequence). CDR3 nucleotides: TGTGCCAGCAGCCAATCCAGGGTGGGCACCGGGGAGCTGTTTTTT. It yields the protein CASSQSRVGTGELFF.

The V and J genes are TRBV5-6 and TRBJ2-1, with a possible D match to TRBD1 (6 bases). V lost 2 bases and J lost 5, with 14 bases in between. The CDR3 contains 15 residues. The germline CDR1 and CDR2 sequences are SGHDT and YYEEEE. This CDR3 reads CASSLEQGPNNEQFF. CDR3 nucleotide sequence: TGTGCCAGCAGCTTAGAGCAGGGGCCCAACAATGAGCAGTTCTTC.

This chain joins TRBV9 and TRBJ2-3; TRBD1 agrees at 9 bases. Trimming removed 1 base from V and 3 bases from J; junction bases left unmatched: 6. Looked up from germline, CDR1 is SGDLS and CDR2 is YYNGEE. The CDR3 covers 16 residues. CDR3 protein: CASSVNTGGWTDTQYF. The CDR3 DNA sequence: TGTGCCAGCAGCGTAAATACAGGGGGCTGGACAGATACGCAGTATTTT.

Here the CDR3 reads CATQPVTGGVMDNEQFF. Here the CDR3 DNA reads TGTGCCACCCAGCCCGTGACAGGGGGGGTTATGGACAATGAGCAGTTCTTC. This chain links TRBV28 with TRBJ2-1, with 9 bases identical to TRBD1. The CDR3 sequence is 17 residues long. The ends lost 10 bases at V and 5 bases at J; junction bases unmatched: 18. CDR1 and CDR2 (germline): MDHEN, SYDVKM.

V and J are TRBV28 and TRBJ2-7, with 8 bases matching TRBD1. Germline trimming cut 5 bases from V and 2 bases from J; bases unmatched to any gene: 11. The CDR3 is 16 amino acids. CDR1 and CDR2 from the germline V gene are MDHEN and SYDVKM. CDR3 in DNA: TGTGCCAGCAGTCCCGCGACAGGGGTACTCGCCTACGAGCAGTACTTC. Translation gives CASSPATGVLAYEQYF.

The chain joins TRBV6-4 to TRBJ1-1; D is ambiguous. The ends were cut back, 2 bases at V and 2 bases at J, with 6 bases in the middle. CDR3 length: 13 residues. The germline gives CDR1 MRHNA, CDR2 SNTAGT. The CDR3 reads CASSDGDNTEAFF. The CDR3 coding sequence is TGTGCCAGCAGTGACGGTGATAACACTGAAGCTTTCTTT.

J is TRBJ2-7 and V is TRBV4-1, with D perhaps TRBD2 (5 bases). Per germline, CDR1 MGHRA and CDR2 YSYEKL. The germline V and J ends were trimmed by 1 base and 0 bases, with 7 bases remaining between them. The CDR3 runs to 14 residues. The CDR3 coding sequence is TGCGCCAGCAGCCAAGCCGGGGACTCCTACGAGCAGTACTTC. Encoded protein: CASSQAGDSYEQYF.